This entry is about one T cell receptor (beta chain). This sample stems from a study of shared clonotypes between healthy human individuals. Clones were sequenced by immunoSEQ multiplex PCR, and TCRdb holds only the in-frame ones, with some missing. Of about 510,000 clones listed, 79% are singletons. V lost 6 bases to trimming and J lost 1 base; unmatched junction nucleotides: 6. This CDR3 region has 15 residues. Germline V lookup: CDR1 SNHLY, CDR2 FYNNEI. The sequencing sample was made of PBMCs. This TCR was sampled from a middle-aged woman in good health. Some clones in this sample may be carry-over from other donors' samples. The rearrangement joins TRBV2 to TRBJ1-5; 7 nucleotides line up with TRBD1. CDR3 nucleotides: TGTGCCAGCAGGCCGGACAGGCGAAGCAATCAGCCCCAGCATTTT. It codes for CASRPDRRSNQPQHF.